Below are 26 T cell receptor beta chains sequenced from a single sample in a study of blood T cell repertoires in COVID-19. The repertoire was sequenced with immunoSEQ multiplex PCR; TCRdb's copy has only in-frame clones and lacks some. The data contain about 400,000 clones, more than 75% of them seen just once; the ten biggest clones take up about 10%. The specimen sequenced was PBMCs or T cells enriched from blood (not recorded which). These TCRs come from a woman aged 50 to 65 who had recovered from COVID-19.

The chain employs TRBV28 and TRBJ1-1; maybe TRBD1 (5 bases). V lost 3 bases and J lost 0, with 11 bases in between. CDR1 is MDHEN, CDR2 SYDVKM, per germline. The CDR3 is 15 residues long. The CDR3: CASSFDSLMNTEAFF. Here the CDR3 DNA reads TGTGCCAGCAGTTTCGACAGTCTCATGAACACTGAAGCTTTCTTT.

The J gene is TRBJ2-6, the V gene TRBV7-2; maybe TRBD1 (6 bases). The CDR3 contains 15 residues. The V gene's germline CDR1 is SGHTA and CDR2 FQGNSA. Trimming pared 5 bases from V and 1 base from J, leaving 9 bases between. CDR3 residues: CASSRQGSGANVLTF. In DNA, the CDR3 is TGTGCCAGCAGCCGGCAGGGGTCTGGGGCCAACGTCCTGACTTTC.

The DNA for the CDR3 is TGTGCCAGCAGCTTAGACCCTGAGGGGAGGGCTGGCTACACCTTC. It encodes CASSLDPEGRAGYTF. The chain is built from TRBV5-6 and TRBJ1-2, with D perhaps TRBD1 (5 bases). The CDR3 has 15 residues. Germline-derived CDR1 and CDR2 are SGHDT and YYEEEE. Trimming removed 2 bases from V and 7 bases from J, with 18 bases in between.

The gene calls are TRBV7-2 and TRBJ1-4; D is possibly TRBD1 (6 bases). Germline CDR1 is SGHTA and CDR2 is FQGNSA. CDR3 length equals 15 residues. Trimming stripped 3 bases from V and 8 bases from J, with 16 bases between. Here the CDR3 reads CASSLLTGLKEKLFF. In nucleotides, the CDR3 is TGTGCCAGCAGCTTGTTGACAGGACTTAAAGAAAAACTGTTTTTT.

This chain links TRBV29-1 with TRBJ1-2; 7 bases match TRBD1. V shed 7 bases, J shed 8 bases, and the junction held 13 bases outside the gene matches. Germline V gives CDR1 SQVTM, CDR2 ANQGSEA. CDR3 length: 13 amino acids. Here the CDR3 DNA reads TGCAGCGCATCGGGACAGAAGGGCTGGGGCTACACCTTC. Translation: CSASGQKGWGYTF.

The rearrangement uses TRBV4-2 and TRBJ2-3; 11 positions match TRBD2. CDR3 size: 16 residues. The trim removed 2 bases at V and 7 bases at J, leaving 8 bases unmatched. CDR1 is LGHNA and CDR2 is YNFKEQ in the germline V gene. In DNA, the CDR3 is TGTGCCAGCAGCCAACTAGCGGGGGGCGTCGTAAATACGCAGTATTTT. Its translation is CASSQLAGGVVNTQYF.

V and J are TRBV30 and TRBJ1-5, with TRBD1 identical over 9 bases. The CDR3 has 16 amino acids. Germline V gene sequence: CDR1 GTSNPN, CDR2 SVGIG (reference sequence). With 1 base clipped from V and 2 bases from J, the junction kept 6 bases outside the gene matches. Written as DNA, the CDR3 is TGTGCCTGGAGTGGACAGGGGGTGAGGCGCAATCAGCCCCAGCATTTT. This sequence encodes CAWSGQGVRRNQPQHF.

V and J are TRBV5-4 and TRBJ1-4; 7 bases map to TRBD1. The germline gives CDR1 SGHNT, CDR2 YYREEE (reference sequence). CDR3 length equals 15 residues. With 4 bases clipped from V and 4 bases from J, the junction kept 7 bases outside the gene matches. CDR3 protein: CASSSGGQLNEKLFF. CDR3 nucleotides: TGTGCCAGCAGCAGTGGGGGACAGCTTAATGAAAAACTGTTTTTT.

This clone was detected only once. The J gene is TRBJ1-6, the V gene TRBV7-9; D remains ambiguous. The CDR3 spans 14 residues. Trimming shortened V by 1 base and J by 5 bases, and 6 bases separated the two germline ends. Germline CDR1 is SEHNR and CDR2 is FQNEAQ (reference sequence). As DNA, the CDR3 is TGTGCCAGCAGCTTAGGACTGGATAATTCACCCCTCCACTTT. Protein: CASSLGLDNSPLHF.

V gene TRBV29-1 combines with J gene TRBJ2-2; 7 nucleotides match TRBD2. This CDR3 spans 16 amino acids. V shed 4 bases, J shed 4 bases, and the junction held 12 bases outside the gene matches. Per the germline V gene, CDR1 is SQVTM and CDR2 is ANQGSEA. This chain's CDR3 is CSVGSSGPGGTGELFF. The CDR3 DNA reads TGCAGCGTTGGTTCTAGCGGCCCGGGAGGCACCGGGGAGCTGTTTTTT.

This clone was observed a few times. The chain recombines TRBV6-4 with TRBJ1-5; a weak D match, TRBD1 (5 bases). This CDR3 is built from 15 residues. Trimming took off 0 bases at V and 7 bases at J, with 13 bases between the two ends. Germline CDR1 MRHNA, CDR2 SNTAGT. The CDR3 spells CASSDSGGVGQPQHF. The CDR3, as DNA: TGTGCCAGCAGTGACTCAGGAGGGGTGGGCCAGCCCCAGCATTTT.

This clone was counted once. The V call is TRBV5-1, the J call TRBJ2-2; D not certain. The CDR3 totals 13 residues. The germline gives CDR1 SGHRS, CDR2 YFSETQ. Trimming shortened V by 4 bases and J by 1 base, and 5 bases separated the two germline ends. CDR3 amino acids: CASSPENTGELFF. The CDR3, as DNA: TGCGCCAGCAGCCCAGAGAACACCGGGGAGCTGTTTTTT.

V and J are TRBV6-2 or TRBV6-3 and TRBJ1-1, with 10 bases fitting TRBD1. In germline, CDR1 is MNHEY, CDR2 SVGEGT. V trimming: 6 bases; J trimming: 3 bases; junction bases outside the gene matches: 16. The length of the CDR3 is 18 residues. The CDR3 nucleotides read TGTGCCAGCAGCGCCTCCGGGACAGGGGTAATTGGGGACACTGAAGCTTTCTTT. It specifies CASSASGTGVIGDTEAFF.

V usage is TRBV6-2 or TRBV6-3 and J usage is TRBJ2-7; 7 nucleotides agree with TRBD1. Losses at the gene ends were 2 bases for V and 4 bases for J; bases not matched to a gene: 5. The CDR3 has 14 residues. Germline CDR1 MNHEY, CDR2 SVGEGT. The CDR3 DNA reads as TGTGCCAGCAGTTACCCTGGGACAGCGTACGAGCAGTACTTC. Translating gives CASSYPGTAYEQYF.

V is TRBV3-1 (or the pseudogene TRBV3-2) and J is TRBJ1-3, with D uncertain. This CDR3 contains 15 residues. V lost 0 bases to trimming and J lost 5 bases, with 11 bases between them. Germline CDR1 reads LGHDT; CDR2 reads YNNKEL (reference sequence). The CDR3 loop is CASSQDTSGRNTIYF. In nucleotides, the CDR3 is TGTGCCAGCAGCCAAGATACCAGTGGGCGAAACACCATATATTTT.

The J gene is TRBJ1-4, the V gene TRBV9; D possibly corresponds to TRBD1 (6 bases). V lost 0 bases, J lost 4 bases, and 7 bases lay in between. The CDR3 runs 14 residues. The germline V gene has CDR1 SGDLS and CDR2 YYNGEE. The chain's CDR3 is CASSVAGVNEKLFF. Written as DNA, the CDR3 is TGTGCCAGCAGCGTAGCAGGGGTTAATGAAAAACTGTTTTTT.

This clone showed up just once. The V call is TRBV19, the J call TRBJ1-2, with unresolved D. This CDR3 has 14 residues. Germline V gives CDR1 LNHDA, CDR2 SQIVND (reference sequence). Trimming left V 7 bases short and J 4 bases short, with 16 bases between. The DNA of the CDR3 is TGTGCCAGTAACGCACGGCCCGGGTCCTATGGCTACACCTTC. The encoded protein is CASNARPGSYGYTF.

The rearrangement uses TRBV4-3 and TRBJ1-6; D is ambiguous. The germline V gene has CDR1 LGHNA and CDR2 YSLEER. The V end was cut by 1 base, the J end by 9 bases, with 7 bases between. This CDR3 spans 13 amino acids. In nucleotides, the CDR3 is TGCGCCAGCAGCCAAGCCGTTTCTTCACCCCTCCACTTT. Residues: CASSQAVSSPLHF.

J is TRBJ2-7 and V is TRBV3-1 (or the pseudogene TRBV3-2), with 7 bases that match TRBD2. The CDR3 sequence is 15 residues long. V shed 4 bases and J 4 bases; nucleotides not matched to a gene: 10. Germline loops: CDR1 LGHDT, CDR2 YNNKEL (reference sequence). The CDR3 DNA follows: TGTGCCAGCAGCCTCTTCTCGGCGGGGGATTACGAGCAGTACTTC. It codes for CASSLFSAGDYEQYF.

The rearrangement links TRBV10-2 to TRBJ2-1; 13 nucleotides line up with TRBD2. The CDR3 has 15 amino acids. Trimming cost V 6 bases and J 9 bases; bases outside gene matches: 8. Germline V lookup: CDR1 WSHSY, CDR2 SAAADI. The CDR3 loop is CASRATSGGAFEQFF. The CDR3 DNA reads TGCGCCAGCAGGGCAACTAGCGGGGGGGCCTTTGAGCAGTTCTTC.

The chain couples TRBV18 to TRBJ2-2, with a possible D match to TRBD2 (5 bases). There are 13 residues in the CDR3. From germline, CDR1 is KGHSH and CDR2 LQKENI. V was pared by 2 bases and J by 9 bases, with 10 bases between. This CDR3 is CASSPDASRELFF. DNA of the CDR3: TGTGCCAGCTCACCAGACGCTAGCCGGGAGCTGTTTTTT.

CDR3 protein: CAWGTQGGFGGGYTF. In nucleotides, the CDR3 is TGTGCCTGGGGGACGCAGGGGGGTTTTGGAGGTGGCTACACCTTC. This chain uses TRBV30 with TRBJ1-2; 7 bases map to TRBD1. The CDR3 consists of 15 residues. After removal of 5 bases from V and 7 bases from J, the junction contained 16 bases not matched to a gene. Germline V CDR1 and CDR2: GTSNPN, SVGIG (reference sequence).

CDR3 bases: TGTGCCAGCAGCGTCCAGGGGGCTCTGAGCGAGCAGTACTTC. As protein: CASSVQGALSEQYF. The chain has TRBV7-9 and TRBJ2-7; TRBD1 matches at 8 bases. Per germline, CDR1 SEHNR and CDR2 FQNEAQ (reference sequence). Trimming at V came to 5 bases and at J to 6 bases, leaving 9 bases not matched to a gene. The CDR3 totals 14 residues.

This rearrangement joins TRBV7-2 to TRBJ1-6; a weak D match, TRBD1 (6 bases). The V and J ends lost 0 bases and 1 base respectively, with 10 bases between them. The CDR3 contains 17 residues. Per the germline V gene, CDR1 is SGHTA and CDR2 is FQGNSA. The CDR3 DNA follows: TGTGCCAGCAGCTTAGCGCAGGGGCAGTCCTATAATTCACCCCTCCACTTT. This sequence encodes CASSLAQGQSYNSPLHF.

The chain couples TRBV5-1 to TRBJ2-2, with 11 positions matching TRBD2. The CDR3 is 14 amino acids. CDR1 and CDR2 from the germline V gene are SGHRS and YFSETQ. Trimming at V came to 4 bases and at J to 5 bases, leaving 1 base not matched to a gene. CDR3 amino acids: CASSPSGGTGELFF. Written as DNA, the CDR3 is TGCGCCAGCAGCCCTAGCGGGGGGACCGGGGAGCTGTTTTTT.

This rearrangement joins TRBV5-1 to TRBJ1-4, with 9 nucleotides matching TRBD1. The trim removed 6 bases at V and 5 bases at J, leaving 8 bases unmatched. The CDR3 is made up of 15 amino acids. Germline V gene lookup returns CDR1 SGHRS and CDR2 YFSETQ. Here the CDR3 DNA reads TGCGCCAGCAACGAAGGTGGGACAGGGAATGAAAAACTGTTTTTT. Translating gives CASNEGGTGNEKLFF.